This T cell receptor (beta chain) was identified in a study of shared clonotypes between healthy human individuals. General study results and limits: The study found 4.5% to 6% of naive CD4 clonotypes shared across several donors. Non-shared clonotypes had lower generation probabilities than those shared by all four donors.

Germline loops: CDR1 MGHRA, CDR2 YSYEKL. V gave up 0 bases and J gave up 10 bases; unmatched junction bases: 10. CDR3 length: 15 residues. Several immunoSEQ plates received, in even portions, the genomic DNA of each subset. Method: immunoSEQ multiplex PCR; TCRdb's copy keeps in-frame clones and lacks some. The table records roughly 2.4 million clones, around 95% of them present only once. Points on this clone: What it binds is not known.

The receptor was isolated from a man between 18 and 35 years old in good health. Sequencing was done on a sample of naive CD4+ T cells sorted from blood. This sample's subset: CD45RA+ positively selected. This chain links TRBV4-1 with TRBJ2-3, with 7 bases lining up with TRBD2. CDR3 sequence reads: CASSQDPLLARSQYF. For the CDR3, the DNA is TGCGCCAGCAGCCAAGACCCACTACTAGCGCGGTCGCAGTATTTT.